This T cell receptor (beta chain) was documented in a study of OX40 agonist ivuxolimab in advanced cancers. At the level of the study: Patients were given ivuxolimab, an antibody that agonizes OX40 (CD134).

This clone was seen just once. Its antigen is unidentified. Study-wide points: Clones of CD4+ and CD8+ blood T cells grew by week 6 at doses of 0.1 to 3.0 mg/kg. Individuals who were partial responders at 0.1-3.0 mg/kg had clonal expansion that ranked among the lowest. Expanded clones were, on average, more numerous in CD8+ T cells than in CD4+.

This table comes from immunoSEQ multiplex PCR, and its TCRdb copy is limited to in-frame clones, with some not included. The repertoire holds tens of thousands of clones, with around nine tenths as singletons. The CDR3 length is 17 residues. Germline V gene data show CDR1 as SGHAT and CDR2 as FQNNGV. Trimming removed 5 bases from V and 9 bases from J; junction bases left unmatched: 14. The sample here was CD4+ or CD8+ T cells sorted from blood, taken in a trial of the OX40 agonist ivuxolimab. The clonotype originates from an adult with an advanced solid tumor such as melanoma, head and neck, liver or kidney cancer. The chain uses TRBV11-2 and TRBJ2-1, with 12 bases lining up with TRBD2. CDR3 protein: CASSPPRLAGVDGEQFF. CDR3 bases: TGTGCCAGCAGCCCCCCCAGACTAGCGGGAGTCGATGGTGAGCAGTTCTTC.